This T cell receptor beta chain was documented in a study of CD8 T cells in Susac syndrome. The CDR3 is 16 amino acids. V was trimmed by 0 bases and J by 3 bases, leaving 14 bases between them. Germline values: CDR1 MGHRA, CDR2 YSYEKL. Reverse transcription used about 0.45 to 1 ug RNA and random hexamers. TCRdb recomputed calls from the immunoSEQ multiplex PCR reads with MiXCR, one row per CDR3 protein. This table holds 350,000 to 550,000 distinct CDR3 sequences, roughly 85% found once. This clonotype originated in a human donor with multiple sclerosis. V is TRBV4-1 and J is TRBJ1-1; D unclear. Sequenced sample: CD8+ T cells from PBMCs. DNA of the CDR3: TGCGCCAGCAGCCAAGATGGAACCGGCGGGGACACTGAAGCTTTCTTT. Its translation is CASSQDGTGGDTEAFF.